This T cell receptor (beta chain) is drawn from a study of Graves' ophthalmopathy and Graves' hyperthyroidism. TCR beta CDR3 regions were amplified from RNA transcripts. HTBI primers were employed in first-round RT-PCR, then a second-round multiplex PCR followed. TCRdb ran MiXCR on the multiplex PCR reads and lists one entry per CDR3 protein. This table holds fewer than 400,000 distinct CDR3 sequences, around 20% found once. This clonotype was seen at least ten times. Its cognate antigen is unknown. Excluded were patients with other autoimmune diseases, uncontrolled infections, pregnancy or lactation. PBMCs were obtained from about 9.5 ml of fresh peripheral blood. Broader study findings: Blood contained most expanded thyroid clonotypes exceeding 0.001 frequency.

The sequencing input was peripheral blood. The TCR sequence derives from a woman in her late teens or twenties with Graves' ophthalmopathy.

This CDR3 reads CASSPRQVLVGDEQYF. Here the CDR3 DNA reads TGTGCCAGCAGTCCGCGACAGGTCTTGGTTGGGGACGAGCAGTACTTC. V gene TRBV27 combines with J gene TRBJ2-7, with a tentative D call TRBD1 (6 bases). The CDR3 is 16 amino acids. The V end was cut by 5 bases, the J end by 5 bases, with 22 bases between. Germline loops: CDR1 MNHEY, CDR2 SMNVEV (reference sequence).